This T cell receptor (beta chain) came from a study of a mutant IDH1 vaccine in newly diagnosed glioma. Concerning this clone itself: Antigen: not known.

The CDR3 has 13 residues. After removal of 3 bases from V and 4 bases from J, the junction contained 1 base not matched to a gene. Looked up from germline, CDR1 is KGHSH and CDR2 is LQKENI. Time point in this sample: week 47, end of study. Every vaccine dose comprised 300 ug of mutant IDH1 20-mer peptide plus topical imiquimod. The table came from immunoSEQ multiplex PCR; TCRdb's copy has only in-frame clones and leaves some out. The top ten hold roughly 0.81% of the sample, which has 75,000 to 95,000 clones, over 85% seen once. This sample comprised PBMCs, obtained from a glioma patient whose treatment included an IDH1 peptide vaccine. The origin of this receptor is a woman aged 45-59 years with glioma. The J gene is TRBJ2-7, the V gene TRBV18; 9 bases agree with TRBD1. The CDR3 region is CASSPTGGYEQYF. The CDR3 DNA reads as TGTGCCAGCTCACCGACAGGGGGGTACGAGCAGTACTTC.